This T cell receptor (beta chain) comes out of a study of PD-1 blockade in classical Hodgkin lymphoma. Time point specified: cycle 4 day 1 (C4D1), after more than 5 weeks of nivolumab. Relapse after autologous stem cell transplantation occurred in every patient, and brentuximab vedotin exposure varied. Patients reached a best response of complete response, partial response or progressive disease. Study-level results: TCR diversity rose significantly by C4D1 in CD4+ but not CD8+ cells. Individuals who commenced nivolumab within less than 1 year of ASCT were excluded. Complete responders possessed baseline diversity comparable to newly diagnosed patients.

Note on this clone: Its antigen remains unidentified.

Produced via immunoSEQ multiplex PCR; TCRdb's table is partial and in-frame only. The sample contains about 110,000 clones, approximately 89% of which appear only once. Germline assignment: CDR1 DFQATT and CDR2 SNEGSKA (reference sequence). V was trimmed by 7 bases and J by 8 bases, leaving 14 bases between them. This CDR3 spans 11 amino acids. Here the sequenced sample was peripheral blood mononuclear cells (PBMCs), taken before the fourth cycle of nivolumab. The chain combines TRBV20-1 with TRBJ1-2; D ambiguous. The TCR sequence derives from a human donor with classical Hodgkin lymphoma. CDR3 sequence: CSGSSKGGYTF. The CDR3 DNA follows: TGCAGTGGCTCATCGAAAGGGGGCTACACCTTC.